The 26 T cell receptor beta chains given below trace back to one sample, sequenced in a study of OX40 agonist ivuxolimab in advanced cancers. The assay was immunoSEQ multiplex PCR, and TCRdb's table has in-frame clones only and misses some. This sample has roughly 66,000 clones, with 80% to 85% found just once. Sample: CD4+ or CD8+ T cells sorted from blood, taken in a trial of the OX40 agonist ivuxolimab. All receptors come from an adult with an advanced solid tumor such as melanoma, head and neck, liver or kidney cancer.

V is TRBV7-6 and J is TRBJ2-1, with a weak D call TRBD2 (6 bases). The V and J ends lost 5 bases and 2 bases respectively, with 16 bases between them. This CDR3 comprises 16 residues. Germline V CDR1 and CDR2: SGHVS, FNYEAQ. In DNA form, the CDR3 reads TGTGCCAGCAGCGCCCAGCTAGGGAGGACCTACAATGAGCAGTTCTTC. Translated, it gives CASSAQLGRTYNEQFF.

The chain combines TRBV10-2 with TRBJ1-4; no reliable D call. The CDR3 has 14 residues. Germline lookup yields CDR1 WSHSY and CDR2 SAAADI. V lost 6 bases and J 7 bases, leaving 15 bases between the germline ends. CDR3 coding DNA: TGCGCCAGCAGCCCGACCACATCTTCTGAAAAACTGTTTTTT. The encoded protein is CASSPTTSSEKLFF.

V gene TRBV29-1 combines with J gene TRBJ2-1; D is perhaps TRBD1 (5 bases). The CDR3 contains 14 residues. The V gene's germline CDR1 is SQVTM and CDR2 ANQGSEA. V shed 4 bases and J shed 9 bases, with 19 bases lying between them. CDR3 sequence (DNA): TGCAGCGTTGGGACATCCCTTTTTCTTGCTGAGCAGTTCTTC. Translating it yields CSVGTSLFLAEQFF.

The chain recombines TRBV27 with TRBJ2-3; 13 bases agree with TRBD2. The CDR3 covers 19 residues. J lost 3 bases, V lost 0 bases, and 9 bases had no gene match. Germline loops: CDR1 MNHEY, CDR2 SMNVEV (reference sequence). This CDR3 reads CASSLSYPLAGGQTDTQYF. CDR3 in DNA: TGTGCCAGCAGTTTATCCTACCCACTAGCGGGAGGGCAAACAGATACGCAGTATTTT.

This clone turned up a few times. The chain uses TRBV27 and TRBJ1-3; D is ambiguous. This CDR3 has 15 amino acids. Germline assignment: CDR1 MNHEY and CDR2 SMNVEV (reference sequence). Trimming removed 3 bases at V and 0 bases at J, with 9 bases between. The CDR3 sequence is CASSLNSRSGNTIYF. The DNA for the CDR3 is TGTGCCAGCAGTTTGAACAGCCGCTCTGGAAACACCATATATTTT.

The DNA of the CDR3 is TGTGCCAGCAGCTTGGTCGGGAGCGACACCGGGGAGCTGTTTTTT. This sequence encodes CASSLVGSDTGELFF. The V gene is TRBV5-4, the J gene TRBJ2-2, with TRBD2 as a possible D gene (6 bases). Trimming took off 0 bases at V and 3 bases at J, with 9 bases between the two ends. The CDR3 is 15 amino acids. Germline V gives CDR1 SGHNT, CDR2 YYREEE (reference sequence).

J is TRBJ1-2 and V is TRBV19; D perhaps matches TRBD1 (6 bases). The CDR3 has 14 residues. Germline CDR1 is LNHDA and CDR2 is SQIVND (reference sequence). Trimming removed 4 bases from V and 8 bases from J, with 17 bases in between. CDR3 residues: CASSSQQGSGGYTF. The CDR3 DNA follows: TGTGCCAGTAGTAGTCAACAGGGTTCAGGAGGCTACACCTTC.

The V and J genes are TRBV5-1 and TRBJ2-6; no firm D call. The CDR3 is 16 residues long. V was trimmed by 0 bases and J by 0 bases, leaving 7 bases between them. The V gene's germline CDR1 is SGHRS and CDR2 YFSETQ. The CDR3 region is CASSLDTNSGANVLTF. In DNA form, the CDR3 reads TGCGCCAGCAGCTTGGACACGAACTCTGGGGCCAACGTCCTGACTTTC.

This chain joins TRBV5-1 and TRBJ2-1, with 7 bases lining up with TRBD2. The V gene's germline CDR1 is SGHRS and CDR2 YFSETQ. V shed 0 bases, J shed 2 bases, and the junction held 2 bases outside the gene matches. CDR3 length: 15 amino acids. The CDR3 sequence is CASSLERGTYNEQFF. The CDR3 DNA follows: TGCGCCAGCAGCTTGGAGCGGGGAACCTACAATGAGCAGTTCTTC.

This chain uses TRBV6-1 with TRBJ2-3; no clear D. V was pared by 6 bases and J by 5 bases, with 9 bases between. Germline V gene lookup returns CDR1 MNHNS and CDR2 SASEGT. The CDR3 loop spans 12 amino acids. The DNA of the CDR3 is TGTGCCAGCAGCCTCGTAGGAGATACGCAGTATTTT. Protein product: CASSLVGDTQYF.

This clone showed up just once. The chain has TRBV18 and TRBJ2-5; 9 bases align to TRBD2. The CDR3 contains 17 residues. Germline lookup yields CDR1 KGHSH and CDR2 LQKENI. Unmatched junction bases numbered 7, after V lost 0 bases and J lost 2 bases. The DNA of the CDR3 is TGTGCCAGCTCACCACCTTTAGCGGGAGCCCCACAAGAGACCCAGTACTTC. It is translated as CASSPPLAGAPQETQYF.

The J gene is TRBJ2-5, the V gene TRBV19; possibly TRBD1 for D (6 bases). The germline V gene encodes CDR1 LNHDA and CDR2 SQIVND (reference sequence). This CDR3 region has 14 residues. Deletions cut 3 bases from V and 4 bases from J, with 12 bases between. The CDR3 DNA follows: TGTGCCAGTAGTATGGGCAGGGGCGGAGAGACCCAGTACTTC. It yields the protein CASSMGRGGETQYF.

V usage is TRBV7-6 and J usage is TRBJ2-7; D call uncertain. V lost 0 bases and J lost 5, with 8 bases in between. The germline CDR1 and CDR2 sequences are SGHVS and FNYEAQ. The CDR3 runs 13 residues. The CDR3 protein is CASSLAFGDEQYF. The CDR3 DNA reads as TGTGCCAGCAGCTTAGCGTTCGGCGACGAGCAGTACTTC. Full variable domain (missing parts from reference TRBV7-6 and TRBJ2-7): GAGVSQSPRYKVTKRGQDVALRCDPISGHVSLYWYRQALGQGPEFLTYFNYEAQQDKSGLPNDRFSAERPEGSISTLTIQRTEQRDSAMYRCASSLAFGDEQYFGPGTRLTVT.

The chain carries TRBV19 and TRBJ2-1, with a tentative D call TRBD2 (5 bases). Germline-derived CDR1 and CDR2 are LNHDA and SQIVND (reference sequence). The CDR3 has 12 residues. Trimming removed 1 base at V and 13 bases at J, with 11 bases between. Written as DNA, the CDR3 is TGTGCCAGTAGTATAGGAGGGCCGACACAGTTCTTC. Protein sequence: CASSIGGPTQFF.

As DNA, the CDR3 is TGCGCCAGCAGCCAAGAGATGAGGCTAAATGAGCAGTTCTTC. Encoded protein: CASSQEMRLNEQFF. The V call is TRBV4-3, the J call TRBJ2-1; D remains unclear. Germline CDR1 and CDR2: LGHNA and YSLEER. Trimming took 0 bases from V and 7 from J, leaving 10 bases between them. The CDR3 loop spans 14 amino acids.

The CDR3 DNA reads as TGCAGCGTGGGACACTCTACTTACAATGAGCAGTTCTTC. This gives the protein CSVGHSTYNEQFF. The chain recombines TRBV29-1 with TRBJ2-1, with D possibly matching TRBD1 (6 bases). CDR1 and CDR2 from the germline V gene are SQVTM and ANQGSEA. This CDR3 is 13 amino acids long. V was trimmed by 6 bases and J by 4 bases, leaving 13 bases between them.

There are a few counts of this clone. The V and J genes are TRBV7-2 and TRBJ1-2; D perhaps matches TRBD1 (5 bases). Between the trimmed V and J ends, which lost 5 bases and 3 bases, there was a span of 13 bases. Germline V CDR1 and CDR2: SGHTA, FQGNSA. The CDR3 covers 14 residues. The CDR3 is CASSPTVSHYGYTF. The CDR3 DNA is TGTGCCAGCAGCCCGACAGTTAGTCACTATGGCTACACCTTC.

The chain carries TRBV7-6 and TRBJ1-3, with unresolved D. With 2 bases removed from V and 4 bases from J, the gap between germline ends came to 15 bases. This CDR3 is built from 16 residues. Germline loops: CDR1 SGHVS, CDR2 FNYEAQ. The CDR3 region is CASSLTLVGDGNTIYF. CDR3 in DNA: TGTGCCAGCAGCTTAACTCTGGTCGGTGACGGAAACACCATATATTTT. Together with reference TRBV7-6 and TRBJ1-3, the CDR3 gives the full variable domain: GAGVSQSPRYKVTKRGQDVALRCDPISGHVSLYWYRQALGQGPEFLTYFNYEAQQDKSGLPNDRFSAERPEGSISTLTIQRTEQRDSAMYRCASSLTLVGDGNTIYFGEGSWLTVV.

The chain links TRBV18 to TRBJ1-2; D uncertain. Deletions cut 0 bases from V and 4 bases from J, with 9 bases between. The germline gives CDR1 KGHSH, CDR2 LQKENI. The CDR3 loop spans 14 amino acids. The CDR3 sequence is CASSPPSTAYGYTF. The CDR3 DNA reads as TGTGCCAGCTCACCACCGTCAACAGCCTATGGCTACACCTTC.

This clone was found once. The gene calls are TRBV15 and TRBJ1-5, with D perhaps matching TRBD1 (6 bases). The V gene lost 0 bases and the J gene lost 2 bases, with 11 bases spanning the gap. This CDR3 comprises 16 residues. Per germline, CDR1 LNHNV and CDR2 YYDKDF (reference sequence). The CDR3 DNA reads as TGTGCCACCAGCAGAGATTCCAGGGGCGGCAATCAGCCCCAGCATTTT. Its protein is CATSRDSRGGNQPQHF.

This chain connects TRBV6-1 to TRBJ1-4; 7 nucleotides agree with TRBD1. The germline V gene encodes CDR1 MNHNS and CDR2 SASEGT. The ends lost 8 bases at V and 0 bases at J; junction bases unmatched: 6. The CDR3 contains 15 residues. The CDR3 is CASGGDSSTNEKLFF. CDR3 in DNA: TGTGCCAGCGGGGGGGACAGTTCAACTAATGAAAAACTGTTTTTT.

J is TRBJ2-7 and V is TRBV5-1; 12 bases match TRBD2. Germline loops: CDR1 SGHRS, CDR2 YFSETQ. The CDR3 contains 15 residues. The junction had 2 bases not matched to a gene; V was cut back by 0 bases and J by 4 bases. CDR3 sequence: CASSLGTSGTYEQYF. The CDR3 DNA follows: TGCGCCAGCAGCTTGGGGACTAGCGGGACGTACGAGCAGTACTTC.

DNA for the CDR3: TGTGCCAGTAGTATTCGAAGACTAGCGGCAGTGCAGAGGGTTACAGATACGCAGTATTTT. This codes for CASSIRRLAAVQRVTDTQYF. The chain is built from TRBV19 and TRBJ2-3; 9 nucleotides line up with TRBD2. V was clipped by 3 bases and J by 3 bases; unmatched bases: 19. The length of the CDR3 is 20 residues. Germline CDR1 and CDR2: LNHDA and SQIVND (reference sequence).

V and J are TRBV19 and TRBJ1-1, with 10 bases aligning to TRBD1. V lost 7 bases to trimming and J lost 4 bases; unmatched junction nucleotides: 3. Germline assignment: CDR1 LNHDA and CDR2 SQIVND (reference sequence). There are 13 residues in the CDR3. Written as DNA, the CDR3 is TGTGCCAGTACGGGACAGGGGCGCACTGAAGCTTTCTTT. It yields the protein CASTGQGRTEAFF.

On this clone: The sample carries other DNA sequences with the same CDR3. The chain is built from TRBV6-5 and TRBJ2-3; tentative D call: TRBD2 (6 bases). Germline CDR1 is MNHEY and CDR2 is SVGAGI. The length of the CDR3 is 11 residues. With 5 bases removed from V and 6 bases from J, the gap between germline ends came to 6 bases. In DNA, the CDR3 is TGTGCCAGCAGTCGGGGGGATACGCAGTATTTT. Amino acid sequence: CASSRGDTQYF.

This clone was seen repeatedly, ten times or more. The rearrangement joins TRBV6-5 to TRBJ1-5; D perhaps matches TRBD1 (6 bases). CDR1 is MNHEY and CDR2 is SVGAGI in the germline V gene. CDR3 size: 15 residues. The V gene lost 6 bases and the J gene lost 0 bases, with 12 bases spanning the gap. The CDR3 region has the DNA TGTGCCAGCAGACCACAGGGACCTAGCAATCAGCCCCAGCATTTT. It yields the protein CASRPQGPSNQPQHF.